The 25 T cell receptor beta chains in this list originate from one sample, sequenced in a study of T-cell reconstitution after alpha-beta-depleted transplantation in children. Researchers prepared the TCRbeta library using unique molecular identifiers, the study reports. In TCRdb, the PCR reads were re-called with MiXCR into one record per CDR3 protein. The sample consists of tens of thousands of distinct CDR3 sequences, approximately 43% of them appearing once. The source material was PBMCs, mostly from graft donor cells, sampled 360 days after TCRalphabeta/CD19-depleted stem cell transplant. All receptors come from a male patient aged 10-17 years who had a stem cell transplant for acute lymphoblastic leukemia, so the T cells may come from the graft donor.

The J gene is TRBJ1-2, the V gene TRBV5-1, with TRBD1 as a possible D gene (6 bases). Germline V gene lookup returns CDR1 SGHRS and CDR2 YFSETQ. V was pared by 0 bases and J by 3 bases, with 9 bases between. This CDR3 spans 14 amino acids. The CDR3 is CASSLGAGDYGYTF. The CDR3, as DNA: TGCGCCAGCAGCTTGGGGGCAGGGGACTATGGCTACACCTTC.

This clonotype was seen once. The V and J genes are TRBV18 and TRBJ1-3; D unresolved. The CDR3 spans 16 residues. Germline V gene data show CDR1 as KGHSH and CDR2 as LQKENI. V gave up 3 bases and J gave up 0 bases, with 12 bases separating them. The CDR3, as DNA: TGTGCCAGCTCACCGGGCGGCCAGCTCTCTGGAAACACCATATATTTT. Residues: CASSPGGQLSGNTIYF.

This chain links TRBV10-3 with TRBJ2-7, with 11 bases aligning to TRBD2. Germline V CDR1 and CDR2: ENHRY, SYGVKD. The V and J ends lost 6 bases and 0 bases, in that order; junction bases with no gene match: 4. CDR3 size: 15 residues. CDR3 DNA sequence: TGTGCCATCAGAGAGACTAGCGGGACCTCCTACGAGCAGTACTTC. Translated: CAIRETSGTSYEQYF.

The sample holds a few counts of this clonotype. This chain uses TRBV27 with TRBJ1-1; the D is unclear. The CDR3 has 13 residues. From germline, CDR1 is MNHEY and CDR2 SMNVEV (reference sequence). The V and J ends lost 4 bases and 1 base respectively, with 7 bases between them. The CDR3 DNA follows: TGTGCCAGCAGTTGGCAGACGAACACTGAAGCTTTCTTT. Translated: CASSWQTNTEAFF.

This clonotype was counted a few times. The gene calls are TRBV5-1 and TRBJ2-1, with TRBD1 identical over 10 bases. With V trimmed by 0 bases and J by 6 bases, 3 bases remained unmatched. Germline assignment: CDR1 SGHRS and CDR2 YFSETQ. The CDR3 runs to 15 residues. CDR3 region: CASSLERTGGNEQFF. DNA of the CDR3: TGCGCCAGCAGCTTGGAACGGACAGGGGGCAATGAGCAGTTCTTC.

This clonotype was observed a handful of times. The chain employs TRBV5-1 and TRBJ2-1; 9 nucleotides line up with TRBD1. There are 15 residues in the CDR3. In germline, CDR1 is SGHRS, CDR2 YFSETQ. The V and J ends lost 0 bases and 4 bases, in that order; junction bases with no gene match: 2. In DNA form, the CDR3 reads TGCGCCAGCAGCTTGGAGACAGGGGGTTACAATGAGCAGTTCTTC. Protein product: CASSLETGGYNEQFF.

The chain carries TRBV7-6 and TRBJ2-2, with 7 bases fitting TRBD1. Looked up from germline, CDR1 is SGHVS and CDR2 is FNYEAQ. The CDR3 runs to 17 residues. The trim removed 1 base at V and 3 bases at J, leaving 8 bases unmatched. The CDR3 loop is CASSLGPGGVDTGELFF. In nucleotides, the CDR3 is TGTGCCAGCAGCTTAGGGCCAGGGGGAGTGGACACCGGGGAGCTGTTTTTT.

The V call is TRBV11-2, the J call TRBJ2-3; perhaps TRBD2 as D (6 bases). The CDR3 covers 16 residues. The V end lost 3 bases, the J end lost 0 bases, and 13 bases lay between the germline ends. Germline loops: CDR1 SGHAT, CDR2 FQNNGV. CDR3 sequence (DNA): TGTGCCAGCAGCTTGTCAGCGGGCCAAAGCACAGATACGCAGTATTTT. Residues: CASSLSAGQSTDTQYF.

This clonotype was detected many times. Here the CDR3 DNA reads TGTGCCCCCGGGGACACGGGCAGGGTCTACGAGCAGTACTTC. Its translation: CAPGDTGRVYEQYF. J is TRBJ2-7 and V is TRBV24-1; possible D gene TRBD1, 6 bases. V lost 12 bases to trimming and J lost 3 bases, with 20 bases between them. Germline V gene lookup returns CDR1 KGHDR and CDR2 SFDVKD. This CDR3 spans 14 amino acids.

This clonotype was observed a few times. This sequence joins TRBV29-1 and TRBJ2-7, with 8 positions matching TRBD1. J was trimmed by 5 bases and V by 7 bases; bases with no gene match: 7. The CDR3 is 12 amino acids. Germline V gene lookup returns CDR1 SQVTM and CDR2 ANQGSEA. The CDR3 DNA follows: TGCAGCGCCAAGGACAGGGAACACGAGCAGTACTTC. It specifies CSAKDREHEQYF.

The genes are TRBV3-1 and TRBJ2-7, with D possibly matching TRBD2 (5 bases). The CDR3 covers 15 residues. V gave up 4 bases and J gave up 2 bases, with 15 bases separating them. The germline V gene encodes CDR1 LGHDT and CDR2 YNNKEL (reference sequence). The CDR3 nucleotides read TGTGCCAGCAGCCTTGCGTATGGGAGCGCCTACGAGCAGTACTTC. Translating gives CASSLAYGSAYEQYF.

The J gene is TRBJ2-5, the V gene TRBV7-3; TRBD1 matches 8 bases. The CDR3 spans 14 residues. The V gene end was trimmed by 5 bases and the J gene end by 4 bases; junction bases not matched to a gene: 6. Germline lookup yields CDR1 SGHTA and CDR2 FQGTGA. The CDR3 nucleotides read TGTGCCAGCAGCCCAACAGGGGGAGCAGAGACCCAGTACTTC. Residues: CASSPTGGAETQYF.

The sample holds a few counts of this clonotype. The chain links TRBV15 to TRBJ2-2, with a tentative D call TRBD1 (6 bases). The CDR3 runs 17 residues. Germline CDR1 reads LNHNV; CDR2 reads YYDKDF (reference sequence). V gave up 0 bases and J gave up 3 bases, with 14 bases separating them. The CDR3 DNA follows: TGTGCCACCAGCAGAGAGTCCGCAGGGGTAGACACCGGGGAGCTGTTTTTT. Protein product: CATSRESAGVDTGELFF.

The chain combines TRBV20-1 with TRBJ2-7; perhaps D is TRBD1 or TRBD2 (5 bases each). The germline gives CDR1 DFQATT, CDR2 SNEGSKA (reference sequence). The CDR3 loop spans 14 amino acids. The V end was cut by 6 bases, the J end by 0 bases, with 15 bases between. The CDR3 reads CSARRVGTSYEQYF. In DNA, the CDR3 is TGCAGTGCGCGCAGGGTAGGGACCTCCTACGAGCAGTACTTC.

In this sample, this clonotype turned up a few times. This chain uses TRBV12-3 or TRBV12-4 with TRBJ2-3; D possibly matches TRBD1 or TRBD2 (5 bases each). There are 16 residues in the CDR3. V dropped 4 bases and J dropped 2 bases, with 16 bases sitting between them. This CDR3 is CASSSSRWGTTDTQYF. The CDR3, as DNA: TGTGCCAGCAGTTCATCCCGGTGGGGGACCACAGATACGCAGTATTTT.

The chain combines TRBV7-9 with TRBJ2-5; D is possibly TRBD1 (5 bases). Germline CDR1 is SEHNR and CDR2 is FQNEAQ (reference sequence). The CDR3 runs 10 residues. V lost 10 bases and J lost 7, with 10 bases in between. The CDR3 loop is CATHRGTQYF. CDR3 in DNA: TGTGCCACCCATAGGGGGACCCAGTACTTC.

This clonotype turned up a few times. The J gene is TRBJ2-2, the V gene TRBV6-2 or TRBV6-3; 8 bases are a match to TRBD1. The germline V gene encodes CDR1 MNHEY and CDR2 SVGEGT. CDR3 length equals 17 residues. The ends lost 5 bases at V and 0 bases at J; junction bases unmatched: 8. CDR3 sequence reads: CASSPIRTGSNTGELFF. The CDR3 nucleotides read TGTGCCAGCAGTCCCATTCGGACAGGGTCGAACACCGGGGAGCTGTTTTTT.

The CDR3 region has the DNA TGTGCCAGCAGCCACCTAGAAGGCGGGAGCATATCCTACGAGCAGTACTTC. It is translated as CASSHLEGGSISYEQYF. The chain carries TRBV7-8 and TRBJ2-7; 7 bases agree with TRBD2. V lost 5 bases to trimming and J lost 1 base; unmatched junction nucleotides: 14. Germline V gives CDR1 SGHVS, CDR2 FQNEAQ. The CDR3 covers 17 residues.

The genes are TRBV28 and TRBJ2-7; 12 bases line up with TRBD2. There are 16 residues in the CDR3. Unmatched junction bases numbered 10, after V lost 5 bases and J lost 5 bases. Germline CDR1 MDHEN, CDR2 SYDVKM. CDR3 sequence reads: CASSLVQTSGRHEQYF. The CDR3 region has the DNA TGTGCCAGCAGTCTGGTCCAGACTAGCGGGAGACACGAGCAGTACTTC. Together with reference TRBV28 and TRBJ2-7, the CDR3 gives the full variable domain: DVKVTQSSRYLVKRTGEKVFLECVQDMDHENMFWYRQDPGLGLRLIYFSYDVKMKEKGDIPEGYSVSREKKERFSLILESASTNQTSMYLCASSLVQTSGRHEQYFGPGTRLTVT.

The chain recombines TRBV20-1 with TRBJ2-7; the match to TRBD2 covers 7 bases. CDR1 and CDR2 from the germline V gene are DFQATT and SNEGSKA (reference sequence). Trimming removed 0 bases from V and 2 bases from J; junction bases left unmatched: 7. This CDR3 has 15 residues. CDR3 DNA: TGCAGTGCTAGAGATGGGGGGGAGTCGACCTACGAGCAGTACTTC. This translates into CSARDGGESTYEQYF.

In its sample, this clonotype was seen a few times. V is TRBV12-3 or TRBV12-4 and J is TRBJ1-1; D is perhaps TRBD1 (5 bases). V was cut by 6 bases and J by 2 bases, with 16 bases left in between. This CDR3 has 15 residues. In DNA, the CDR3 is TGTGCCAGCAGCCCTGGTGGGGGAGGAAACACTGAAGCTTTCTTT. Encoded protein: CASSPGGGGNTEAFF.

This rearrangement joins TRBV5-6 to TRBJ2-7; D ambiguous. Germline V gene data show CDR1 as SGHDT and CDR2 as YYEEEE. The CDR3 extends over 11 amino acids. The V and J ends lost 4 bases and 1 base respectively, with 3 bases between them. The CDR3 sequence is CASSESYEQYF. The CDR3 DNA follows: TGTGCCAGCAGCGAGTCCTACGAGCAGTACTTC.

V gene TRBV5-5 combines with J gene TRBJ1-4, with 9 bases fitting TRBD1. After removal of 5 bases from V and 7 bases from J, the junction contained 9 bases not matched to a gene. The CDR3 is 15 residues long. The germline gives CDR1 SGHKS, CDR2 YYEKEE (reference sequence). CDR3 in amino acids: CASRRPGQGVEKLFF. CDR3 in DNA: TGTGCCAGCAGACGGCCGGGACAGGGCGTTGAAAAACTGTTTTTT.

J is TRBJ2-5 and V is TRBV12-3 or TRBV12-4; D remains ambiguous. This CDR3 region has 13 residues. Between the trimmed V and J ends, which lost 3 bases and 4 bases, there was a span of 9 bases. As DNA, the CDR3 is TGTGCCAGCAGTTTGGGCAGTGCAGAGACCCAGTACTTC. Amino acids: CASSLGSAETQYF.

Only one count was recorded for this clonotype. This chain joins TRBV20-1 and TRBJ2-3; perhaps D is TRBD1 or TRBD2 (6 bases each). Deletions cut 5 bases from V and 5 bases from J, with 23 bases between. Germline loops: CDR1 DFQATT, CDR2 SNEGSKA (reference sequence). CDR3 length equals 16 residues. CDR3 region: CSAGGGMGFKVDTQYF. As DNA, the CDR3 is TGCAGTGCTGGAGGGGGGATGGGCTTTAAGGTAGATACGCAGTATTTT.